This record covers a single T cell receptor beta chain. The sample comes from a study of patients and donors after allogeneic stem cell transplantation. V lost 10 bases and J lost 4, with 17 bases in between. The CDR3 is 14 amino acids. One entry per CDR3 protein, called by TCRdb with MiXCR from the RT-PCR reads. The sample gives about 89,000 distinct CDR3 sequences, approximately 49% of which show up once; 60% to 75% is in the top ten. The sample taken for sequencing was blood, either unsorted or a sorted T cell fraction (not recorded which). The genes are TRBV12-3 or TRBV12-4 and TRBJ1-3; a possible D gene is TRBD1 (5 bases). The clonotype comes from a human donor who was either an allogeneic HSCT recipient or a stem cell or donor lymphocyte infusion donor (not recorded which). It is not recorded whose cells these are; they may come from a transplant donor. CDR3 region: CATNPGPRGNTIYF. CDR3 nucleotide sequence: TGTGCCACCAATCCGGGACCTAGGGGAAACACCATATATTTT.